The sequence of this TCR beta chain was determined in a study of low-dose radiotherapy and immunotherapy resistance in tumors. Whole-study context: With fractions of 0.5 Gy given every 2 weeks, Cohort 1 accumulated a total of 6.5 Gy. Nivolumab was given to patients as a 240 mg flat dose every two weeks, and ipilimumab at 1 mg/kg every six weeks. Both were delivered intravenously. Patients received cyclophosphamide 200 mg/m2 intravenously every two weeks, the day before radiation-immunotherapy.

CDR3 length: 16 residues. The germline V gene has CDR1 SGHDN and CDR2 FVKESK. The time point here: after trial treatment. The treatment: LDRT plus nivolumab, ipilimumab, low-dose cyclophosphamide and aspirin (RACIN trial). It was nivolumab, ipilimumab, aspirin, low-dose cyclophosphamide and low-dose radiotherapy that donors received. The authors ran around 19 PCR cycles to amplify TCRs with a constant-region primer and V-primer adapter. TCRdb analysed the reads with MiXCR anew, one entry per CDR3 protein. Among under 60,000 distinct CDR3 sequences listed, around a third were seen once. As concerns this clonotype: At one end, the junction sequence differs from germline, possibly due to a read error.

The receptor's source is a male donor with rectosigmoid adenocarcinoma. Sequencing used PBMCs, obtained after low-dose radiotherapy plus immunotherapy. The rearrangement uses TRBV14 and TRBJ2-7; D perhaps matches TRBD2 (5 bases). The CDR3 DNA is TGTGCCAGCAGCCATAGAGGACTTTCTACTAACTACGAGGAGTACTTC. The encoded protein is CASSHRGLSTNYEEYF.